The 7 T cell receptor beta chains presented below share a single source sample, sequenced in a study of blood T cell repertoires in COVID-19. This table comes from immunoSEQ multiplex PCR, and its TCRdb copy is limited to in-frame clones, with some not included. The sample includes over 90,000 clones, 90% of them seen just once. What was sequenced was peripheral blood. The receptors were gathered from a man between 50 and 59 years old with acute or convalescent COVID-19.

In DNA form, the CDR3 reads TGCAGCGTCGGACAGGGCGACTACGAGCAGTACTTC. It is translated as CSVGQGDYEQYF. This chain uses TRBV29-1 with TRBJ2-7; the match to TRBD1 covers 8 bases. The CDR3 extends over 12 amino acids. The ends lost 6 bases at V and 3 bases at J; junction bases unmatched: 4. The germline CDR1 and CDR2 sequences are SQVTM and ANQGSEA.

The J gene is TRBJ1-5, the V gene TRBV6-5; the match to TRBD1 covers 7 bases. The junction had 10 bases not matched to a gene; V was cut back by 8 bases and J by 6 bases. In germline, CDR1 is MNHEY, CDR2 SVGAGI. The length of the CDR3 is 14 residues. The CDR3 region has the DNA TGTGCCAGCGGGGGTAGGGGGCAGTTTCAGCCCCAGCATTTT. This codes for CASGGRGQFQPQHF.

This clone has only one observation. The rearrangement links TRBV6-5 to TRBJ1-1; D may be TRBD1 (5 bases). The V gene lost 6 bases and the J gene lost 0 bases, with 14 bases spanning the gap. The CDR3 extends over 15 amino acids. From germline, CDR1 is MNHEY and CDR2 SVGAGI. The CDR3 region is CASRRDSQLNTEAFF. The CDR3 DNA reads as TGTGCCAGCAGACGAGACAGCCAGTTGAACACTGAAGCTTTCTTT.

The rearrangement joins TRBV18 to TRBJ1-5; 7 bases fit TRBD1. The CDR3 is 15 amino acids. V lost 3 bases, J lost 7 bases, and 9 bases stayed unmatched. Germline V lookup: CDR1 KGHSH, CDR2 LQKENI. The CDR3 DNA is TGTGCCAGCTCACCTTATACAGGGGTAGGCCAGCCCCAGCATTTT. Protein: CASSPYTGVGQPQHF.

This CDR3 reads CASSSGYSNQPQHF. CDR3 nucleotides: TGTGCCAGCAGTTCAGGGTATAGCAATCAGCCCCAGCATTTT. V usage is TRBV27 and J usage is TRBJ1-5; a possible D gene is TRBD1 (5 bases). The CDR3 totals 14 residues. Deletions cut 4 bases from V and 0 bases from J, with 7 bases between. The germline V gene encodes CDR1 MNHEY and CDR2 SMNVEV (reference sequence).

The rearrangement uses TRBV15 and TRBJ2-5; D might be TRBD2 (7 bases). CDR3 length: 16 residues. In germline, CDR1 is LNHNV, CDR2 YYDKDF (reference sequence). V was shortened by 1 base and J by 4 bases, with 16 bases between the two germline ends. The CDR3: CATSRAGGPGGETQYF. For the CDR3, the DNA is TGTGCCACCAGCAGAGCCGGGGGGCCGGGAGGAGAGACCCAGTACTTC.

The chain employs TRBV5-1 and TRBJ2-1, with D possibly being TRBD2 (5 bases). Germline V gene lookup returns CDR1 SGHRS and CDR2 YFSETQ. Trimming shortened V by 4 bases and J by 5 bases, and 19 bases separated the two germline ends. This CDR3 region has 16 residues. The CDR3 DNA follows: TGCGCCAGCAGCCTGATCTCTCGGACTGGGAACAATGAGCAGTTCTTC. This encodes CASSLISRTGNNEQFF.